This TCR beta chain was sequenced for a study of blood T cell repertoires in COVID-19. Sequencing was performed with immunoSEQ multiplex PCR; in TCRdb, only in-frame clones are kept and a portion is missing. The sample lists roughly 260,000 clones, about nine tenths occurring once. V lost 8 bases and J lost 3; bases outside the gene matches: 9. This CDR3 is built from 15 residues. Germline lookup yields CDR1 SNHLY and CDR2 FYNNEI. Cohorts were determined from participant-reported clinical history. This clonotype was sampled from a woman in her thirties with acute COVID-19. The sequencing sample was made of PBMCs or T cells enriched from blood (not recorded which). The chain couples TRBV2 to TRBJ2-7; 11 positions agree with TRBD2. This chain's CDR3 is CASLSSTSGIYEQYF. Written as DNA, the CDR3 is TGTGCCAGCCTGTCGTCGACTAGCGGGATCTACGAGCAGTACTTC.